The sample holds a few counts of the clone carrying this T cell receptor beta chain. Its cognate antigen is unknown. These data belong to a study of cytomegalovirus exposure and HLA in healthy donors. Study-level results: V- and J-gene trimming of TCR beta was linked (in a later analysis) to a missense DCLRE1C variant. Most of the TCR beta V segments (in an earlier analysis) were productive either about 90% or about 30% of the time.

The primer mix had 60 Vbeta and 13 Jbeta primers. The assay was immunoSEQ multiplex PCR, and TCRdb's table has in-frame clones only and misses some. Of hundreds of thousands of clones listed, approximately 80% are singletons. In germline, CDR1 is WSHSY, CDR2 SAAADI. V lost 7 bases and J lost 4, with 10 bases in between. This CDR3 contains 13 residues. Donors likely had unrecorded immune exposures despite being nominally healthy when sampled. This chain connects TRBV10-2 to TRBJ2-2; D perhaps matches TRBD2 (6 bases). Sequencing was carried out using PBMCs. This receptor was obtained from a man aged 40-49 years in good health and CMV-seronegative. The CDR3 DNA sequence: TGCGCCAGCATTGGACTATCCACCGGGGAGCTGTTTTTT. It specifies CASIGLSTGELFF.